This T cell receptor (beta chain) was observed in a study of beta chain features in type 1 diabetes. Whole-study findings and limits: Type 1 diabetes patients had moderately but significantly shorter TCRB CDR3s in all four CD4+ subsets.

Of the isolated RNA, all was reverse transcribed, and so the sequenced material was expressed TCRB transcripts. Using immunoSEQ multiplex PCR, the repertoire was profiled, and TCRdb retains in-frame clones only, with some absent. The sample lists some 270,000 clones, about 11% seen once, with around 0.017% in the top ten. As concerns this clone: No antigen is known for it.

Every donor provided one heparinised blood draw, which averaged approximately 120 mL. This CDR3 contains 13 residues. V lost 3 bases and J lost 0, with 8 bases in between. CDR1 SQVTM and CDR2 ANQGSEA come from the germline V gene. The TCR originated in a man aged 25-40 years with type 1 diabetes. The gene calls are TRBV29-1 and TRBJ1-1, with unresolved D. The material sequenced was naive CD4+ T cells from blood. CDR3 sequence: CSVDRNLNTEAFF. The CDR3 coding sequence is TGCAGCGTTGATCGAAACTTGAACACTGAAGCTTTCTTT.